Shown below are 26 T cell receptor beta chains from a single sample sequenced in a study of T cells after yellow fever vaccination (dated by TCRdb to between 2018 and 2021). The method was 5' RACE. The sample was run on an Illumina NovaSeq 6000. TCRdb reprocessed the public reads (quality trimming at Q25 with fastp, clone calling with MiXCR) and kept in-frame beta chains. Under each unique CDR3 protein, matching rows form one entry showing the most common genes and DNA. This sample is represented by a few hundred thousand distinct CDR3 sequences; approximately 4% of them were singletons. Approximately 23% of the sample belongs to the ten largest clones. The sample's treatment or condition label, in plain terms: live attenuated yellow fever vaccine strain. The sequencing here drew on PBMCs, taken 5 days after the yellow fever booster vaccination. The receptors were gathered from a man aged 18 to 30 who received the YFV17D yellow fever vaccine.

This clonotype turned up a few times. The V gene is TRBV6-5, the J gene TRBJ1-2, with D unclear. This CDR3 has 8 residues. In germline, CDR1 is MNHEY, CDR2 SVGAGI. This chain's CDR3 is CGRSGYTF. The CDR3 DNA reads TGTGGCAGAAGTGGCTACACCTTC.

The chain couples TRBV5-1 to TRBJ2-3, with D perhaps TRBD2 (7 bases). The CDR3 loop spans 15 amino acids. Looked up from germline, CDR1 is SGHRS and CDR2 is YFSETQ. Between the trimmed V and J ends, which lost 1 base and 5 bases, there was a span of 14 bases. CDR3 sequence reads: CASSLLVGGRDTQYF. CDR3 DNA sequence: TGCGCCAGCAGCTTGTTAGTGGGGGGGCGAGATACGCAGTATTTT.

This clonotype was counted many times. V gene TRBV9 combines with J gene TRBJ2-5; 9 bases agree with TRBD2. Germline V CDR1 and CDR2: SGDLS, YYNGEE. CDR3 length equals 15 residues. Trimming cost V 0 bases and J 3 bases; bases outside gene matches: 3. The CDR3: CASSVGTSDKETQYF. CDR3 nucleotide sequence: TGTGCCAGCAGCGTAGGGACTAGCGATAAAGAGACCCAGTACTTC.

This clonotype was counted between two and nine times. The CDR3 coding sequence is TGCGCCAGCAGCTTGGCGGACGCGGGAGAGACCCAGTACTTC. Translated, it gives CASSLADAGETQYF. J is TRBJ2-5 and V is TRBV5-1, with a tentative D call TRBD2 (5 bases). Germline V CDR1 and CDR2: SGHRS, YFSETQ. The V and J ends lost 0 bases and 4 bases respectively, with 10 bases between them. The CDR3 has 14 amino acids.

This chain joins TRBV19 and TRBJ1-1; possible D gene TRBD1, 6 bases. The CDR3 totals 13 residues. The germline CDR1 and CDR2 sequences are LNHDA and SQIVND (reference sequence). The V end lost 8 bases, the J end lost 6 bases, and 16 bases lay between the germline ends. The CDR3 nucleotides are TGTGCCAGTTTCGAAAGGGGGGACGCTGAAGCTTTCTTT. It specifies CASFERGDAEAFF.

This clonotype was detected only a few times. The chain employs TRBV9 and TRBJ2-3; D is uncertain. This CDR3 has 14 residues. CDR1 SGDLS and CDR2 YYNGEE come from the germline V gene. Trimming shortened V by 0 bases and J by 2 bases, and 7 bases separated the two germline ends. CDR3 amino acids: CASSVVEVTDTQYF. The CDR3, as DNA: TGTGCCAGCAGCGTAGTAGAGGTCACAGATACGCAGTATTTT.

The chain uses TRBV4-3 and TRBJ1-4; D uncertain. The CDR3 has 15 residues. Germline loops: CDR1 LGHNA, CDR2 YSLEER. V lost 4 bases, J lost 6 bases, and 15 bases lay in between. CDR3 loop: CASSRRPEADEKLFF. The DNA of the CDR3 is TGCGCCAGCAGCCGGCGTCCGGAAGCTGATGAAAAACTGTTTTTT.

This clonotype has more than one count but fewer than ten. CDR3 in amino acids: CASAGGARAFF. CDR3 in DNA: TGTGCCAGCGCGGGAGGGGCGCGGGCTTTCTTT. This chain uses TRBV3-1 with TRBJ1-1; tentatively, D is TRBD1 (5 bases). From germline, CDR1 is LGHDT and CDR2 YNNKEL (reference sequence). The V end lost 8 bases, the J end lost 11 bases, and 15 bases lay between the germline ends. The CDR3 spans 11 residues.

This clonotype was seen more than once but under ten times. The genes are TRBV5-1 and TRBJ1-4; 8 bases are a match to TRBD1. CDR1 is SGHRS and CDR2 is YFSETQ in the germline V gene. V gave up 0 bases and J gave up 7 bases; unmatched junction bases: 5. There are 15 residues in the CDR3. The CDR3 region is CASSLADRVSEKLFF. The CDR3 nucleotides are TGCGCCAGCAGCTTGGCGGACAGGGTGTCTGAAAAACTGTTTTTT.

This clonotype was counted between two and nine times. The chain recombines TRBV20-1 with TRBJ2-3; D remains ambiguous. The CDR3 runs to 15 residues. Looked up from germline, CDR1 is DFQATT and CDR2 is SNEGSKA (reference sequence). The V gene lost 1 base and the J gene lost 2 bases, with 13 bases spanning the gap. Written as DNA, the CDR3 is TGCAGTGCTAGAGCCTATGGGCCCTACACAGATACGCAGTATTTT. This encodes CSARAYGPYTDTQYF.

V gene TRBV4-2 combines with J gene TRBJ1-2; TRBD1 matches 7 bases. Germline assignment: CDR1 LGHNA and CDR2 YNFKEQ. The ends lost 0 bases at V and 13 bases at J; junction bases unmatched: 8. This CDR3 has 13 residues. The CDR3 bases are TGTGCCAGCAGCCAAGACCTAGACAGGGAAGTCACCTTC. This translates into CASSQDLDREVTF.

This CDR3 reads CASSESTRQETQYF. The CDR3, as DNA: TGTGCCAGCAGTGAATCTACCCGCCAAGAGACCCAGTACTTC. This chain joins TRBV2 and TRBJ2-5; D not certain. CDR3 length: 14 amino acids. Germline V gene sequence: CDR1 SNHLY, CDR2 FYNNEI. The V end lost 2 bases, the J end lost 1 base, and 8 bases lay between the germline ends.

This clonotype has just a few counts. The J gene is TRBJ1-6, the V gene TRBV9; D is uncertain. Germline CDR1 is SGDLS and CDR2 is YYNGEE. V lost 3 bases to trimming and J lost 0 bases, with 13 bases between them. This CDR3 comprises 17 residues. As DNA, the CDR3 is TGTGCCAGCAGCGCAGAACAGTACTACTCCTATAATTCACCCCTCCACTTT. This translates into CASSAEQYYSYNSPLHF.

This clonotype was detected a few times. The CDR3 coding sequence is TGTGCCAGCAGCCAAGAACCTTTACTAGCGACCGGTACGCAGTATTTT. Its translation: CASSQEPLLATGTQYF. This chain joins TRBV3-1 and TRBJ2-3, with TRBD2 matching 7 bases. Germline V CDR1 and CDR2: LGHDT, YNNKEL (reference sequence). The CDR3 is made up of 16 amino acids. V lost 0 bases to trimming and J lost 8 bases; unmatched junction nucleotides: 11.

This clonotype was observed a handful of times. The chain recombines TRBV20-1 with TRBJ2-7, with a weak D call TRBD1 (5 bases). The CDR3 spans 14 residues. Trimming took 0 bases from V and 6 from J, leaving 15 bases between them. From germline, CDR1 is DFQATT and CDR2 SNEGSKA (reference sequence). In DNA form, the CDR3 reads TGCAGTGCTAGAGACCGTACTCGTGGGGCCGAGCAGTACGTC. This codes for CSARDRTRGAEQYV.

This clonotype was detected only a few times. V gene TRBV18 combines with J gene TRBJ2-7; TRBD1 matches at 10 bases. Germline lookup yields CDR1 KGHSH and CDR2 LQKENI. CDR3 length equals 14 residues. J gave up 7 bases and V 8 bases, and 11 bases lay outside the gene matches. CDR3 loop: CASATGTGAVEQYV. CDR3 nucleotides: TGTGCCAGCGCCACCGGGACAGGGGCCGTAGAGCAGTACGTC.

This chain joins TRBV7-9 and TRBJ2-7; maybe TRBD2 (5 bases). Trimming shortened V by 5 bases and J by 6 bases, and 14 bases separated the two germline ends. Germline V CDR1 and CDR2: SEHNR, FQNEAQ (reference sequence). The CDR3 is 13 residues long. The CDR3 is CASSLDGSVEQYF. For the CDR3, the DNA is TGTGCCAGCAGCCTAGACGGTAGCGTCGAGCAGTACTTC.

The rearrangement links TRBV20-1 to TRBJ1-1, with unresolved D. The V end lost 7 bases, the J end lost 4 bases, and 13 bases lay between the germline ends. In germline, CDR1 is DFQATT, CDR2 SNEGSKA (reference sequence). This CDR3 spans 12 amino acids. CDR3: CSVQKEGTEAFF. CDR3 nucleotides: TGCAGTGTGCAAAAGGAGGGCACTGAAGCTTTCTTT.

This clonotype was seen only a few times. The chain combines TRBV16 with TRBJ2-7, with a weak D call TRBD1 (7 bases). The CDR3 covers 15 residues. Germline-derived CDR1 and CDR2 are KGHSY and FQNENV. V was shortened by 1 base and J by 2 bases, with 12 bases between the two germline ends. Here the CDR3 DNA reads TGTGCCAGCAGCCAATTCAGGGGGGTGGCCTACGAGCAGTACGTC. Translation: CASSQFRGVAYEQYV.

This clonotype has a handful of counts. The chain combines TRBV25-1 with TRBJ2-3; D is perhaps TRBD1 (6 bases). The CDR3 totals 13 residues. The V and J ends lost 3 bases and 9 bases respectively, with 13 bases between them. Per germline, CDR1 MGHDK and CDR2 SYGVNS. CDR3 coding DNA: TGTGCCAGCAGTGACCCTGGCAGGGGCACGCAGTATTTT. Its translation is CASSDPGRGTQYF. Using reference TRBV25-1 and TRBJ2-3 for the parts outside the CDR3, the full variable domain is EADIYQTPRYLVIGTGKKITLECSQTMGHDKMYWYQQDPGMELHLIHYSYGVNSTEKGDLSSESTVSRIRTEHFPLTLESARPSHTSQYLCASSDPGRGTQYFGPGTRLTVL.

This clonotype was picked up a small number of times. The CDR3 bases are TGCGCCAGCAGCGGGACAGGGACTAGCTCTGGAAACACCATATATTTT. Protein product: CASSGTGTSSGNTIYF. The chain joins TRBV5-1 to TRBJ1-3; 9 bases fit TRBD1. Losses at the gene ends were 4 bases for V and 0 bases for J; bases not matched to a gene: 5. In germline, CDR1 is SGHRS, CDR2 YFSETQ. The CDR3 is 16 amino acids.

Ten or more counts support this clonotype. The rearrangement joins TRBV18 to TRBJ2-1; 8 nucleotides match TRBD1. The CDR3 spans 13 residues. Germline-derived CDR1 and CDR2 are KGHSH and LQKENI. Trimming cost V 3 bases and J 9 bases; bases outside gene matches: 4. CDR3 nucleotides: TGTGCCAGCTCACCGGGCAGGGGGCCTGAGCAGTTCTTC. Translating it yields CASSPGRGPEQFF.

This clonotype has more than one count but fewer than ten. The chain joins TRBV3-1 to TRBJ2-1; D uncertain. From germline, CDR1 is LGHDT and CDR2 YNNKEL (reference sequence). The CDR3 covers 15 residues. V lost 2 bases to trimming and J lost 0 bases, with 8 bases between them. The CDR3 loop reads CASSQIAGSYNEQFF. In DNA, the CDR3 is TGTGCCAGCAGCCAAATAGCAGGCTCCTACAATGAGCAGTTCTTC.

The V gene is TRBV6-6, the J gene TRBJ2-7, with 7 bases matching TRBD1. Germline CDR1 MNHNY, CDR2 SVGAGI (reference sequence). The J segment lost 4 bases and the V segment lost 6 bases, leaving 12 bases of the junction unmatched. The CDR3 has 15 amino acids. The CDR3 region is CASSRDRVMMYEQYF. Written as DNA, the CDR3 is TGTGCCAGCAGCCGTGACAGGGTAATGATGTACGAGCAGTACTTC.

This clonotype showed up many times. The chain employs TRBV5-5 and TRBJ1-1; 8 bases are shared with TRBD1. Germline CDR1 reads SGHKS; CDR2 reads YYEKEE (reference sequence). The CDR3 consists of 16 residues. Losses at the gene ends were 4 bases for V and 0 bases for J; bases not matched to a gene: 8. CDR3: CASSVRQGRMNTEAFF. The DNA of the CDR3 is TGTGCCAGCAGCGTTCGACAGGGGCGAATGAACACTGAAGCTTTCTTT.

The chain uses TRBV12-3 or TRBV12-4 and TRBJ2-1, with TRBD1 matching 7 bases. The CDR3 totals 12 residues. Trimming cost V 6 bases and J 9 bases; bases outside gene matches: 5. Here the CDR3 reads CASRQGWGEQFF. The CDR3 bases are TGTGCCAGCAGACAGGGGTGGGGTGAGCAGTTCTTC.